Following are 20 T cell receptor beta chains from one sample sequenced in a study of immune cell composition in non-small cell lung cancer. Measured with immunoSEQ multiplex PCR; TCRdb has only the in-frame clones, and not every one. The sample lists around 6,600 clones, 65% to 85% occurring once. Normal lung sampling was at least 3 cm from the tumour, as distant as possible. Sample: non-adjacent lung tissue. These receptors were taken from a human donor with non-small cell lung cancer.

The chain uses TRBV5-1 and TRBJ1-5; the D gene is possibly TRBD1 (6 bases). V lost 4 bases to trimming and J lost 2 bases, with 13 bases between them. This CDR3 contains 15 residues. Germline V lookup: CDR1 SGHRS, CDR2 YFSETQ. The CDR3 nucleotides are TGCGCCAGCAGCCTTGAGGGGGTCCGCAATCAGCCCCAGCATTTT. Amino acid sequence: CASSLEGVRNQPQHF.

This clone was counted between two and nine times. The chain links TRBV5-1 to TRBJ1-1, with D unresolved. The V gene's germline CDR1 is SGHRS and CDR2 YFSETQ. The CDR3 sequence is 14 residues long. With 0 bases removed from V and 8 bases from J, the gap between germline ends came to 14 bases. CDR3 sequence: CASSLDGRATEAFF. CDR3 nucleotide sequence: TGCGCCAGCAGCTTGGATGGGAGGGCGACGGAAGCTTTCTTT.

The rearrangement joins TRBV30 to TRBJ2-2; 11 nucleotides line up with TRBD2. This CDR3 spans 13 amino acids. Germline-derived CDR1 and CDR2 are GTSNPN and SVGIG (reference sequence). Trimming at V came to 3 bases and at J to 8 bases, leaving 2 bases not matched to a gene. The CDR3 nucleotides read TGTGCCTGGAGAATAGCGGGAGGGGGGGAGCTGTTTTTT. It encodes CAWRIAGGGELFF. Full variable domain (rest looked up from reference TRBV30 and TRBJ2-2): SQTIHQWPATLVQPVGSPLSLECTVEGTSNPNLYWYRQAAGRGLQLLFYSVGIGQISSEVPQNLSASRPQDRQFILSSKKLLLSDSGFYLCAWRIAGGGELFFGEGSRLTVL.

The chain couples TRBV2 to TRBJ1-5, with unresolved D. Germline V gene sequence: CDR1 SNHLY, CDR2 FYNNEI. The CDR3 is 16 amino acids. V lost 5 bases, J lost 11 bases, and 25 bases lay in between. The DNA of the CDR3 is TGTGCCAGCAGTATTGCAGGTCGACGAGCCGTTTTGTCCCAGCATTTT. Translation gives CASSIAGRRAVLSQHF.

By its share, this clone is medium-sized. The V gene is TRBV7-9, the J gene TRBJ1-2; 8 bases match TRBD1. Trimming removed 4 bases from V and 6 bases from J; junction bases left unmatched: 7. The germline V gene has CDR1 SEHNR and CDR2 FQNEAQ (reference sequence). This CDR3 is 14 amino acids long. This CDR3 is CASSWSDRVDGYTF. DNA for the CDR3: TGTGCCAGCAGCTGGTCGGACAGGGTTGATGGCTACACCTTC.

V gene TRBV5-4 combines with J gene TRBJ2-3; D unclear. V was shortened by 2 bases and J by 4 bases, with 20 bases between the two germline ends. CDR3 length: 17 amino acids. The V gene's germline CDR1 is SGHNT and CDR2 YYREEE (reference sequence). CDR3 sequence: CASSLRLGGPLSDTQYF. In DNA, the CDR3 is TGTGCCAGCAGCTTACGCCTTGGCGGTCCTTTGTCAGATACGCAGTATTTT.

This clone was recorded only once. The V call is TRBV7-3, the J call TRBJ2-7; a possible D gene is TRBD2 (6 bases). The CDR3 is 12 amino acids. CDR1 is SGHTA, CDR2 FQGTGA, per germline. The V end lost 5 bases, the J end lost 4 bases, and 9 bases lay between the germline ends. The CDR3 DNA is TGTGCCAGCAGCCCAAGCGGGTACGAGCAGTACTTC. Translation: CASSPSGYEQYF.

The chain carries TRBV5-5 and TRBJ1-6; 10 bases are a match to TRBD1. The V segment lost 1 base and the J segment 9 bases; nucleotides outside the gene matches: 4. The CDR3 is 15 amino acids. Germline CDR1 SGHKS, CDR2 YYEKEE (reference sequence). In nucleotides, the CDR3 is TGTGCCAGCAGCTTGTACCGGGACAGGGGTTCACCCCTCCACTTT. This encodes CASSLYRDRGSPLHF.

The chain is built from TRBV4-1 and TRBJ2-1, with D possibly matching TRBD1 (6 bases). This CDR3 spans 14 amino acids. Germline CDR1 is MGHRA and CDR2 is YSYEKL. The V end was cut by 4 bases, the J end by 5 bases, with 12 bases between. In nucleotides, the CDR3 is TGCGCCAGCAGCCTCGTGGGGACAAACAATGAGCAGTTCTTC. Translated, it gives CASSLVGTNNEQFF.

The rearrangement links TRBV6-1 to TRBJ2-7; 9 nucleotides line up with TRBD2. Germline trimming cut 6 bases from V and 2 bases from J; bases unmatched to any gene: 5. Germline V gives CDR1 MNHNS, CDR2 SASEGT. There are 14 residues in the CDR3. CDR3 sequence reads: CASRKTSGPYEQYF. The CDR3 nucleotides read TGTGCCAGCAGAAAGACTAGCGGTCCCTACGAGCAGTACTTC.

V is TRBV4-3 and J is TRBJ2-3; a weak D match, TRBD1 (6 bases). Germline values: CDR1 LGHNA, CDR2 YSLEER. The CDR3 covers 17 residues. Trimming pared 5 bases from V and 5 bases from J, leaving 23 bases between. CDR3 sequence reads: CASSMDLVTGTQDTQYF. Here the CDR3 DNA reads TGCGCCAGCAGCATGGACTTGGTGACAGGTACTCAAGATACGCAGTATTTT.

The chain combines TRBV5-5 with TRBJ1-1; no clear D gene. Germline CDR1 reads SGHKS; CDR2 reads YYEKEE (reference sequence). The CDR3 loop spans 13 amino acids. The ends were cut back, 4 bases at V and 1 base at J, with 8 bases in the middle. The CDR3 DNA is TGTGCCAGCAGCCTGCAGGAGAACACTGAAGCTTTCTTT. This sequence encodes CASSLQENTEAFF.

This CDR3 is CASTRTGINYGYTF. The CDR3 DNA reads as TGTGCCAGCACACGAACAGGGATCAACTATGGCTACACCTTC. V gene TRBV28 combines with J gene TRBJ1-2; a weak D match, TRBD1 (6 bases). CDR3 length: 14 amino acids. Germline V gene lookup returns CDR1 MDHEN and CDR2 SYDVKM. Between the trimmed V and J ends, which lost 7 bases and 2 bases, there was a span of 14 bases.

The chain is built from TRBV19 and TRBJ2-2; possibly TRBD1 for D (6 bases). The CDR3 loop spans 16 amino acids. The V gene's germline CDR1 is LNHDA and CDR2 SQIVND (reference sequence). With 1 base removed from V and 3 bases from J, the gap between germline ends came to 12 bases. CDR3 region: CASSIGRTAYTGELFF. The CDR3, as DNA: TGTGCCAGTAGTATAGGGAGGACAGCGTACACCGGGGAGCTGTTTTTT.

The chain recombines TRBV7-2 with TRBJ2-3, with D possibly TRBD1 on 7 matching bases. V was pared by 0 bases and J by 6 bases, with 13 bases between. Germline V gene lookup returns CDR1 SGHTA and CDR2 FQGNSA. The CDR3 is 15 amino acids. CDR3 sequence reads: CASSLASRGRDTQYF. The CDR3 coding sequence is TGTGCCAGCAGCTTAGCCTCCAGGGGGAGGGATACGCAGTATTTT.

This chain joins TRBV9 and TRBJ1-2; D gene unclear. Germline CDR1 reads SGDLS; CDR2 reads YYNGEE. V lost 2 bases and J lost 1, with 15 bases in between. The CDR3 is 16 residues long. The CDR3 here is CASSVFSQNNNYGYTF. In nucleotides, the CDR3 is TGTGCCAGCAGCGTGTTTTCACAGAACAATAACTATGGCTACACCTTC.

The rearrangement links TRBV18 to TRBJ1-5; no clear D. The CDR3 length is 14 residues. In germline, CDR1 is KGHSH, CDR2 LQKENI. Trimming stripped 3 bases from V and 3 bases from J, with 9 bases between. This chain's CDR3 is CASSPEAANQPQHF. The CDR3 DNA is TGTGCCAGCTCACCCGAGGCAGCCAATCAGCCCCAGCATTTT. The variable domain in full, completed from reference TRBV18 and TRBJ1-5, reads NAGVMQNPRHLVRRRGQEARLRCSPMKGHSHVYWYRQLPEEGLKFMVYLQKENIIDESGMPKERFSAEFPKEGPSILRIQQVVRGDSAAYFCASSPEAANQPQHFGDGTRLSIL.

The genes are TRBV1 and TRBJ1-1; TRBD1 is the table's D call and was not checked against the DNA. TRBV1 is described as a pseudogene. The CDR3 extends over 14 amino acids. As DNA, the CDR3 is TGCACCAGCAGCCAAGGAAAACAGGGGGATGAAGCTTTCTTT. Translation: CTSSQGKQGDEAFF.

CDR3 sequence reads: CASRLAGAGEQYF. The CDR3 nucleotides read TGTGCCAGCAGGTTAGCGGGGGCGGGCGAGCAGTACTTC. The rearrangement joins TRBV5-5 to TRBJ2-7, with TRBD2 matching 9 bases. V gave up 5 bases and J gave up 6 bases; unmatched junction bases: 6. This CDR3 has 13 residues. Germline V lookup: CDR1 SGHKS, CDR2 YYEKEE (reference sequence).

The genes are TRBV5-6 and TRBJ1-2, with a weak D call TRBD1 (6 bases). The V and J ends lost 4 bases and 4 bases respectively, with 20 bases between them. The germline V gene has CDR1 SGHDT and CDR2 YYEEEE. CDR3 size: 16 residues. In nucleotides, the CDR3 is TGTGCCAGCAGCCTAGGATTGAGGGCAGGGGCCTATGGCTACACCTTC. As protein: CASSLGLRAGAYGYTF.